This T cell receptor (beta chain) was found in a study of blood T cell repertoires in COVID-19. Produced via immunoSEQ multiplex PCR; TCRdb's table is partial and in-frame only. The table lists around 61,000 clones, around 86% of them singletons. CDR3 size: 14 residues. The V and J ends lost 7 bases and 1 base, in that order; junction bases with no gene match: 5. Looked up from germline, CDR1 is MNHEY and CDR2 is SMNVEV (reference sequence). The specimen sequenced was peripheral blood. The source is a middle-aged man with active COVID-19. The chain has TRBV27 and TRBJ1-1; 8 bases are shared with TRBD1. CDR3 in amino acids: CASTRTGTNTEAFF. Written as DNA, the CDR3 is TGTGCCAGCACCCGGACAGGGACGAACACTGAAGCTTTCTTT.